The clone carrying this T cell receptor beta chain was counted once. Patients from Seattle were sampled longitudinally, starting during active infection. This record comes from a study of blood T cell repertoires in COVID-19. In the original processing: Amplification from reference gene primers served as the basis for estimated nucleated cell counts. Measured with immunoSEQ multiplex PCR; TCRdb has only the in-frame clones, and not every one. The DNA was the basis for D and trimming; V, J and clone size are from that table. The table includes 500,000 to 600,000 clones, roughly nine tenths detected once. Trimming removed 2 bases from V and 4 bases from J; junction bases left unmatched: 9. The CDR3 sequence is 15 residues long. CDR1 and CDR2 from the germline V gene are GTSNPN and SVGIG (reference sequence).

The sample comprised peripheral blood. The source is a woman aged 45-65 years with COVID-19, enrolled during active disease. This chain links TRBV30 with TRBJ1-2, with 8 bases matching TRBD1. CDR3 sequence: CAWSKSDREAYGYTF. The CDR3 DNA reads as TGTGCCTGGAGTAAATCGGACAGGGAGGCCTATGGCTACACCTTC.